Sequencing of this T cell receptor beta chain was carried out in a study of T cell responses to AZD1222 COVID-19 vaccine. Profiling relied on immunoSEQ multiplex PCR, and the TCRdb table lists in-frame clones only, not all of them. This sample has some 130,000 clones, with approximately 91% found just once. The study, taken as a whole, reports: Spike-specific TCR breadth and depth rose after two AZD1222 doses.

The V and J ends lost 3 bases and 6 bases respectively, with 11 bases between them. The germline gives CDR1 LNHDA, CDR2 SQIVND (reference sequence). The CDR3 has 14 amino acids. Notes on this clone: The antigen remains undetermined.

The chain is built from TRBV19 and TRBJ1-4; D gene uncertain. This sequence was found in an adult who received the AZD1222 COVID-19 vaccine. The source was peripheral blood, collected 28 days after the second AZD1222 dose. Here the CDR3 DNA reads TGTGCCAGTAGTATTGGTGACACTTATGAAAAACTGTTTTTT. Its protein is CASSIGDTYEKLFF.